The 28 T cell receptor beta chains given below trace back to one sample, sequenced in a study of cytomegalovirus exposure and HLA in healthy donors. PCR used 60 Vbeta primers and 13 Jbeta primers. The data were produced by immunoSEQ multiplex PCR, yet TCRdb's version contains in-frame clones alone and is incomplete. The top ten clones hold about 1.7% of a sample with about 98,000 clones, less than 85% of them seen once. What was sequenced was PBMCs. All receptors derive from a male donor in good health and CMV-seronegative.

This chain joins TRBV9 and TRBJ2-3; unclear D gene. CDR3 length: 20 amino acids. The germline V gene has CDR1 SGDLS and CDR2 YYNGEE. The ends were cut back, 0 bases at V and 1 base at J, with 24 bases in the middle. CDR3 coding DNA: TGTGCCAGCAGCGTAGGGGTAGCTCGGTTTGGTCGGCTAGGCACAGATACGCAGTATTTT. Protein product: CASSVGVARFGRLGTDTQYF.

The chain combines TRBV6-6 with TRBJ2-1; 9 nucleotides line up with TRBD2. J gave up 8 bases and V 7 bases, and 15 bases lay outside the gene matches. Germline-derived CDR1 and CDR2 are MNHNY and SVGAGI (reference sequence). The CDR3 extends over 16 amino acids. The CDR3 loop is CASTIPVAGGLDEQFF. The CDR3 coding sequence is TGTGCCAGCACCATCCCGGTGGCGGGAGGGCTGGATGAGCAGTTCTTC.

The chain has TRBV7-9 and TRBJ2-7; 7 bases match TRBD2. The CDR3 is made up of 15 amino acids. The V and J ends lost 4 bases and 6 bases, in that order; junction bases with no gene match: 12. The V gene's germline CDR1 is SEHNR and CDR2 FQNEAQ (reference sequence). CDR3 DNA sequence: TGTGCCAGCAGCTGGGGGGGACTAACATCTTCCGAGCAGTACTTC. Translating gives CASSWGGLTSSEQYF.

The chain links TRBV27 to TRBJ2-2, with D maybe TRBD2 (6 bases). This CDR3 has 14 amino acids. V gave up 3 bases and J gave up 6 bases, with 11 bases separating them. Germline CDR1 and CDR2: MNHEY and SMNVEV (reference sequence). DNA for the CDR3: TGTGCCAGCAGTTTTCTGGGAGGAGCCGGGGAGCTGTTTTTT. It translates to CASSFLGGAGELFF.

The rearrangement joins TRBV11-3 to TRBJ2-2; 8 positions agree with TRBD1. V gave up 0 bases and J gave up 4 bases; unmatched junction bases: 7. CDR1 SGHNT and CDR2 YENEEA come from the germline V gene. This CDR3 spans 17 amino acids. Here the CDR3 reads CASSLDRGQGFTGELFF. CDR3 coding DNA: TGTGCCAGCAGCTTAGATCGAGGACAGGGATTCACCGGGGAGCTGTTTTTT.

J is TRBJ1-2 and V is TRBV7-9, with a possible D match to TRBD1 (6 bases). Germline CDR1 SEHNR, CDR2 FQNEAQ (reference sequence). The CDR3 is 15 amino acids. The V end lost 1 base, the J end lost 4 bases, and 13 bases lay between the germline ends. The chain's CDR3 is CASSLGAGESYGYTF. DNA of the CDR3: TGTGCCAGCAGCTTAGGGGCAGGGGAGAGCTATGGCTACACCTTC.

The CDR3 loop reads CATRTDSGNTIYF. CDR3 nucleotide sequence: TGTGCCACCAGGACAGACTCTGGAAACACCATATATTTT. This sequence joins TRBV2 and TRBJ1-3; D perhaps matches TRBD1 (6 bases). Between the trimmed V and J ends, which lost 10 bases and 0 bases, there was a span of 10 bases. This CDR3 is built from 13 residues. The germline CDR1 and CDR2 sequences are SNHLY and FYNNEI.

The table lists this clone with a few counts. This rearrangement joins TRBV25-1 to TRBJ2-7, with 7 bases identical to TRBD1. Germline V lookup: CDR1 MGHDK, CDR2 SYGVNS. J gave up 2 bases and V 3 bases, and 7 bases lay outside the gene matches. This CDR3 spans 15 amino acids. This chain's CDR3 is CASSDDRAATYEQYF. CDR3 nucleotide sequence: TGTGCCAGCAGTGACGACAGGGCCGCTACCTACGAGCAGTACTTC.

This rearrangement joins TRBV2 to TRBJ2-5; D is uncertain. Looked up from germline, CDR1 is SNHLY and CDR2 is FYNNEI. The CDR3 has 13 residues. Deletions cut 7 bases from V and 0 bases from J, with 9 bases between. The CDR3 reads CASIPRNQETQYF. CDR3 DNA: TGTGCCAGCATCCCCAGAAACCAAGAGACCCAGTACTTC.

The genes are TRBV19 and TRBJ2-6; a weak D match, TRBD2 (6 bases). Trimming removed 1 base from V and 0 bases from J, with 10 bases in between. The CDR3 length is 17 residues. Germline CDR1 reads LNHDA; CDR2 reads SQIVND (reference sequence). The CDR3 here is CASSIGGRFSGANVLTF. The CDR3 region has the DNA TGTGCCAGTAGTATAGGTGGGAGGTTCTCTGGGGCCAACGTCCTGACTTTC.

Remarks on this clone: Other DNA sequences in the sample encode the same CDR3. V gene TRBV5-1 combines with J gene TRBJ1-1, with D perhaps TRBD1 (5 bases). Per the germline V gene, CDR1 is SGHRS and CDR2 is YFSETQ. Trimming stripped 2 bases from V and 2 bases from J, with 7 bases between. The CDR3 loop spans 13 amino acids. The CDR3 coding sequence is TGCGCCAGCAGCTTTACAGGCAACACTGAAGCTTTCTTT. This codes for CASSFTGNTEAFF.

J is TRBJ1-5 and V is TRBV30; possibly TRBD1 for D (5 bases). Germline V gene sequence: CDR1 GTSNPN, CDR2 SVGIG (reference sequence). V lost 0 bases to trimming and J lost 6 bases, with 9 bases between them. The CDR3 spans 13 residues. Written as DNA, the CDR3 is TGTGCCTGGAGTGTAGGAGGGACTCAGCCCCAGCATTTT. Amino acids: CAWSVGGTQPQHF.

On this clone itself: One end of the junction does not line up with germline, which may come from a read error. The CDR3 here is CASRTGTSASYEQCF. In DNA form, the CDR3 reads TGTGCCAGTAGGACCGGGACTAGCGCCTCCTACGAGCAGTGCTTC. The rearrangement joins TRBV19 to TRBJ2-7; 10 positions agree with TRBD2. Germline V gives CDR1 LNHDA, CDR2 SQIVND (reference sequence). The CDR3 consists of 15 residues.

V gene TRBV28 combines with J gene TRBJ1-5; D is perhaps TRBD1 (5 bases). The CDR3 has 12 residues. The germline V gene has CDR1 MDHEN and CDR2 SYDVKM. V gave up 5 bases and J gave up 4 bases, with 6 bases separating them. The CDR3 reads CASSQGNQPQHF. DNA of the CDR3: TGTGCCAGCAGTCAGGGTAATCAGCCCCAGCATTTT.

This clone turned up a few times. V is TRBV7-9 and J is TRBJ2-2; 9 bases align to TRBD2. Losses at the gene ends were 0 bases for V and 7 bases for J; bases not matched to a gene: 6. The CDR3 loop spans 16 amino acids. CDR1 SEHNR and CDR2 FQNEAQ come from the germline V gene (reference sequence). This CDR3 reads CASSLALGTSSGELFF. The DNA for the CDR3 is TGTGCCAGCAGCTTAGCCCTCGGGACTAGCAGCGGGGAGCTGTTTTTT.

This chain connects TRBV7-8 to TRBJ1-1; TRBD1 is a possible D gene (6 bases). Germline V CDR1 and CDR2: SGHVS, FQNEAQ. Deletions cut 3 bases from V and 3 bases from J, with 8 bases between. The CDR3 is made up of 13 amino acids. The CDR3 reads CASSFRTDTEAFF. The CDR3 DNA reads TGTGCCAGCAGCTTTAGGACAGACACTGAAGCTTTCTTT.

The chain carries TRBV2 and TRBJ1-4; D not resolved. The CDR3 spans 14 residues. CDR1 and CDR2 from the germline V gene are SNHLY and FYNNEI. The ends were cut back, 1 base at V and 7 bases at J, with 10 bases in the middle. DNA of the CDR3: TGTGCCAGCAGTGAAGTCTGGAGAGGTGAAAAACTGTTTTTT. It codes for CASSEVWRGEKLFF.

This clone was seen once. The CDR3 spells CAISDAGVGETQYF. The CDR3 coding sequence is TGTGCCATCAGTGACGCGGGAGTAGGTGAGACCCAGTACTTC. V and J are TRBV10-3 and TRBJ2-5, with 7 bases lining up with TRBD2. This CDR3 has 14 residues. Germline CDR1 and CDR2: ENHRY and SYGVKD. Trimming cost V 3 bases and J 5 bases; bases outside gene matches: 6.

The V gene is TRBV2, the J gene TRBJ1-1; 9 nucleotides align to TRBD1. Looked up from germline, CDR1 is SNHLY and CDR2 is FYNNEI. The V gene end was trimmed by 10 bases and the J gene end by 8 bases; junction bases not matched to a gene: 8. The CDR3 runs 12 residues. The CDR3 DNA is TGTGCCAACCCCGGGACAGGGTACGAAGCTTTCTTT. Protein product: CANPGTGYEAFF.

The V gene is TRBV28, the J gene TRBJ2-1; TRBD2 is a possible D gene (5 bases). The CDR3 length is 11 residues. Germline V lookup: CDR1 MDHEN, CDR2 SYDVKM. Trimming removed 2 bases from V and 9 bases from J, with 5 bases in between. CDR3 amino acids: CASSLRGEQFF. CDR3 nucleotides: TGTGCCAGCAGTTTACGGGGTGAGCAGTTCTTC. Complete variable domain (other parts from reference TRBV28 and TRBJ2-1): DVKVTQSSRYLVKRTGEKVFLECVQDMDHENMFWYRQDPGLGLRLIYFSYDVKMKEKGDIPEGYSVSREKKERFSLILESASTNQTSMYLCASSLRGEQFFGPGTRLTVL.

The chain combines TRBV28 with TRBJ2-7, with D perhaps TRBD2 (6 bases). Germline V gene data show CDR1 as MDHEN and CDR2 as SYDVKM. The V end lost 6 bases, the J end lost 6 bases, and 15 bases lay between the germline ends. The CDR3 extends over 13 amino acids. CDR3 nucleotide sequence: TGTGCCAGCAGCCCTGGGACTGCCTCCGAGCAGTACTTC. As protein: CASSPGTASEQYF.

The chain recombines TRBV4-1 with TRBJ2-3; 11 bases are a match to TRBD2. The V gene end was trimmed by 4 bases and the J gene end by 4 bases; junction bases not matched to a gene: 10. This CDR3 has 17 amino acids. CDR1 is MGHRA and CDR2 is YSYEKL in the germline V gene. CDR3 protein: CASSRPTSGSTADTQYF. The DNA of the CDR3 is TGCGCCAGCAGCCGACCAACTAGCGGGAGTACAGCAGATACGCAGTATTTT.

This clone was counted a few times. The chain carries TRBV7-9 and TRBJ1-4, with TRBD1 matching 8 bases. V was clipped by 5 bases and J by 6 bases; unmatched bases: 8. Germline CDR1 is SEHNR and CDR2 is FQNEAQ (reference sequence). This CDR3 has 15 amino acids. The CDR3 spells CASSPKQGGDEKLFF. CDR3 bases: TGTGCCAGCAGCCCAAAACAGGGGGGAGATGAAAAACTGTTTTTT.

The chain couples TRBV7-9 to TRBJ2-2; 9 bases are shared with TRBD1. This CDR3 is 15 amino acids long. After removal of 5 bases from V and 6 bases from J, the junction contained 7 bases not matched to a gene. CDR1 is SEHNR, CDR2 FQNEAQ, per germline (reference sequence). The CDR3 DNA sequence: TGTGCCAGCAGCCTGGGGGACAGGGAGGCCGGGGAGCTGTTTTTT. Its protein product is CASSLGDREAGELFF.

The chain carries TRBV15 and TRBJ1-2; D possibly corresponds to TRBD1 (6 bases). V dropped 1 base and J dropped 0 bases, with 15 bases sitting between them. CDR3 length: 17 residues. Germline CDR1 is LNHNV and CDR2 is YYDKDF (reference sequence). CDR3 DNA sequence: TGTGCCACCAGCAGAGGCCCAGGGGCGAACCCTAACTATGGCTACACCTTC. Its translation: CATSRGPGANPNYGYTF.

The gene calls are TRBV27 and TRBJ2-2; possibly TRBD2 for D (6 bases). CDR1 MNHEY and CDR2 SMNVEV come from the germline V gene (reference sequence). CDR3 length: 16 amino acids. V was shortened by 0 bases and J by 3 bases, with 11 bases between the two germline ends. The CDR3 nucleotides read TGTGCCAGCAGTTTATCCCGGACTACCCACACCGGGGAGCTGTTTTTT. The encoded protein is CASSLSRTTHTGELFF.

V usage is TRBV30 and J usage is TRBJ2-4, with 7 bases fitting TRBD1. CDR3 length equals 18 residues. Losses at the gene ends were 5 bases for V and 0 bases for J; bases not matched to a gene: 16. Germline V CDR1 and CDR2: GTSNPN, SVGIG (reference sequence). CDR3 DNA sequence: TGTGCCTGGGCCCGCCATGAGGGGGCTGCTTTAGCCAAAAACATTCAGTACTTC. This gives the protein CAWARHEGAALAKNIQYF.

This clone has only a few counts. J is TRBJ1-1 and V is TRBV6-1, with 7 bases aligning to TRBD1. The CDR3 has 16 residues. CDR1 is MNHNS, CDR2 SASEGT, per germline. Unmatched junction bases numbered 14, after V lost 4 bases and J lost 6 bases. CDR3 sequence reads: CASSAKGLRGQAEAFF. For the CDR3, the DNA is TGTGCCAGCAGTGCAAAGGGGTTGAGGGGGCAAGCTGAAGCTTTCTTT.